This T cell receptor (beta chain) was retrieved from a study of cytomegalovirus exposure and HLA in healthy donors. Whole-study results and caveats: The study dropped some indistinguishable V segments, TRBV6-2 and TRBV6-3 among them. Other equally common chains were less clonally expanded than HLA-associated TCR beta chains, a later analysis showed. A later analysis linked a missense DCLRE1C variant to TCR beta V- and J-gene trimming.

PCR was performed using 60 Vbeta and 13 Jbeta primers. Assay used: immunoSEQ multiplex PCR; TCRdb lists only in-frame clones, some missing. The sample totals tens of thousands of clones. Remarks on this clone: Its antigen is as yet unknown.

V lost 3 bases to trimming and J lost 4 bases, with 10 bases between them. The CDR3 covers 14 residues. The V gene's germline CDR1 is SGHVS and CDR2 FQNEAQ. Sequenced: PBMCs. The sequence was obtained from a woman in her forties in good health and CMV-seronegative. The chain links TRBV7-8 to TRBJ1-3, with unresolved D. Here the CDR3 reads CASSFSAAGNTIYF. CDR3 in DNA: TGTGCCAGCAGCTTCTCCGCGGCAGGAAACACCATATATTTT.